These T cell receptor beta chains were read from a single sample in a study of immune evolution from preneoplasia to lung adenocarcinoma. Produced via immunoSEQ multiplex PCR; TCRdb's table is partial and in-frame only. Of under 3,500 clones listed, 80% to 85% are singletons. Sequencing input: FFPE adjacent normal lung tissue. Receptors were obtained from a person aged 60-79 years with lung adenocarcinoma. The CDR3 runs from the conserved cysteine through the conserved F or W. A D gene is named only where the DNA matches it firmly. For some rows the clone size is stated as once, few or many, or as a class when expanded; others skip it.

cdr3_nt: TGTGCCAGCAGCGAGGACCGGACAGGGTTCGGCACAGATACGCAGTATTTT
cdr3_aa: CASSEDRTGFGTDTQYF
v_call: TRBV7-2
j_call: TRBJ2-3
clone_size: -
d_call: TRBD1

cdr3_nt: TGTGCCAGCAGTTACTCGATCCCCCCGGGGTCAGATACGCAGTATTTT
cdr3_aa: CASSYSIPPGSDTQYF
v_call: TRBV6-5
j_call: TRBJ2-3
clone_size: -
d_call: -

cdr3_nt: TGTGCCAGCAGTTCTCCGGGACAGGGGTTGATTGGAAACACCATATATTTT
cdr3_aa: CASSSPGQGLIGNTIYF
v_call: TRBV6-7
j_call: TRBJ1-3
clone_size: -
d_call: TRBD1

cdr3_nt: TGTGCCAGCAGCTTAGCGCGCGCGGTGACAGTTGAAGCTTTCTTT
cdr3_aa: CASSLARAVTVEAFF
v_call: TRBV11-1
j_call: TRBJ1-1
clone_size: -
d_call: -

cdr3_nt: TGTGCCAGCAGCTCCTCGACAGGGGGCTGGATGAACACTGAAGCTTTCTTT
cdr3_aa: CASSSSTGGWMNTEAFF
v_call: TRBV11-2
j_call: TRBJ1-1
clone_size: -
d_call: TRBD1

cdr3_nt: TGTGCCAGCAGTAACAAATTAGCCAAAAACATTCAGTACTTC
cdr3_aa: CASSNKLAKNIQYF
v_call: TRBV6-1
j_call: TRBJ2-4
clone_size: -
d_call: -

cdr3_nt: TGTGCCAGCAGTTCCCCCCTTTTGAGGGAGGGCCGTGGAGAGACCCAGTACTTC
cdr3_aa: CASSSPLLREGRGETQYF
v_call: TRBV28
j_call: TRBJ2-5
clone_size: -
d_call: TRBD2

cdr3_nt: TGCGCCAGCAGTGGGGGTCAGCCCCAGCATTTT
cdr3_aa: CASSGGQPQHF
v_call: TRBV10-2
j_call: TRBJ1-5
clone_size: -
d_call: -

cdr3_nt: TGTGCCAGCAGCTTAGACCCCGGGCTGCGGGAGCAGTACTTC
cdr3_aa: CASSLDPGLREQYF
v_call: TRBV11-2
j_call: TRBJ2-7
clone_size: -
d_call: -

cdr3_nt: TGTGCCAGCAGTGGACGCGGGGGACCCTACAATGAGCAGTTCTTC
cdr3_aa: CASSGRGGPYNEQFF
v_call: TRBV2
j_call: TRBJ2-1
clone_size: -
d_call: TRBD2

cdr3_nt: TGTGCCAGCAGTGGTTTCAGTTATGAAGCTTTCTTT
cdr3_aa: CASSGFSYEAFF
v_call: TRBV6-1
j_call: TRBJ1-1
clone_size: once
d_call: -

cdr3_nt: TGTGCCAGCAGCTTAAAGGGACTCACCGTCGGTGAGCAGTTCTTC
cdr3_aa: CASSLKGLTVGEQFF
v_call: TRBV7-9
j_call: TRBJ2-1
clone_size: -
d_call: -

cdr3_nt: TGTGCCAGCTCACTAAATCAGGGGAGCAATCAGCCCCAGCATTTT
cdr3_aa: CASSLNQGSNQPQHF
v_call: TRBV18
j_call: TRBJ1-5
clone_size: -
d_call: -

cdr3_nt: TGCAGCGTTGACAAGTGGACAGGCCCCTACCAAGAGACCCAGTACTTC
cdr3_aa: CSVDKWTGPYQETQYF
v_call: TRBV29-1
j_call: TRBJ2-5
clone_size: -
d_call: TRBD1

cdr3_nt: TGCTCCAGCAGCTTGGGCGGCGGGAGACCAGATACGCAGTATTTT
cdr3_aa: CSSSLGGGRPDTQYF
v_call: TRBV5-1
j_call: TRBJ2-3
clone_size: -
d_call: TRBD2

cdr3_nt: TGTGCCAGCTCCTCACGGGACACCTACGAGCAGTACTTC
cdr3_aa: CASSSRDTYEQYF
v_call: TRBV18
j_call: TRBJ2-7
clone_size: -
d_call: -

cdr3_nt: TGTGCCAGCAGTCCCGCGGAGCGGGGGAACTACGAGCAGTACTTC
cdr3_aa: CASSPAERGNYEQYF
v_call: TRBV28
j_call: TRBJ2-7
clone_size: -
d_call: TRBD2

cdr3_nt: TGTGCCAGCAGCCAGGGACAGGCCCGAAGCGCAGATACGCAGTATTTT
cdr3_aa: CASSQGQARSADTQYF
v_call: TRBV5-4
j_call: TRBJ2-3
clone_size: -
d_call: TRBD1

cdr3_nt: TGCGCCAGCCAACGGGAAGTGGGACAGGGGGCGATCACAGATACGCAGTATTTT
cdr3_aa: CASQREVGQGAITDTQYF
v_call: TRBV5-1
j_call: TRBJ2-3
clone_size: -
d_call: TRBD1

cdr3_nt: TGTGCCAGCAGTGGCCCCGGGACAGGGTGGGGATGGGACACTGAAGCTTTCTTT
cdr3_aa: CASSGPGTGWGWDTEAFF
v_call: TRBV2
j_call: TRBJ1-1
clone_size: -
d_call: TRBD1

cdr3_nt: TGTGCCAGCAGTGAAGGGGGATTGGAGACCCAGTACTTC
cdr3_aa: CASSEGGLETQYF
v_call: TRBV6-1
j_call: TRBJ2-5
clone_size: -
d_call: -

cdr3_nt: TGTGCCGGGGGGGTACGGGCGAGCACTGAAGCTTTCTTT
cdr3_aa: CAGGVRASTEAFF
v_call: TRBV11-2
j_call: TRBJ1-1
clone_size: few
d_call: -

cdr3_nt: TGTGCCAGCTCACCGATCGGCCTCACAGATACGCAGTATTTT
cdr3_aa: CASSPIGLTDTQYF
v_call: TRBV18
j_call: TRBJ2-3
clone_size: -
d_call: -

cdr3_nt: TGCTCCAGCAGCTTGGGGGTACAGGACAGCTACGAGCAGTACTTC
cdr3_aa: CSSSLGVQDSYEQYF
v_call: TRBV5-1
j_call: TRBJ2-7
clone_size: -
d_call: -

cdr3_nt: TGCTCCAGCATGGGCCCAGGGAACAATGAGCAGTTCTTC
cdr3_aa: CSSMGPGNNEQFF
v_call: TRBV5-1
j_call: TRBJ2-1
clone_size: -
d_call: -

cdr3_nt: TGTGCCAGCAGCAAAGAGGGACAGGCGGGGACCCAGTACTTC
cdr3_aa: CASSKEGQAGTQYF
v_call: TRBV2
j_call: TRBJ2-5
clone_size: few
d_call: TRBD1

cdr3_nt: TGTGCCATCAGTCGGGACAGTTTTAGGGCAGATACGCAGTATTTT
cdr3_aa: CAISRDSFRADTQYF
v_call: TRBV10-3
j_call: TRBJ2-3
clone_size: few
d_call: TRBD1

cdr3_nt: TGTGCCAGCAGCGACGGAGCCGTCACTGAAGCTTTCTTT
cdr3_aa: CASSDGAVTEAFF
v_call: TRBV9
j_call: TRBJ1-1
clone_size: -
d_call: -

cdr3_nt: TGTGCCAGTAGCACGGGCCTTCGGACTGAAGCTTTCTTT
cdr3_aa: CASSTGLRTEAFF
v_call: TRBV19
j_call: TRBJ1-1
clone_size: -
d_call: -

cdr3_nt: TGTGCCGGCCTTCCGGACAGGGGACATGAAGCTTTCTTT
cdr3_aa: CAGLPDRGHEAFF
v_call: TRBV30
j_call: TRBJ1-1
clone_size: -
d_call: TRBD1

cdr3_nt: TGTGCCAGCAGCTACAATACAGGGGGCGCATCGGTTGAGCAGTTCTTC
cdr3_aa: CASSYNTGGASVEQFF
v_call: TRBV7-2
j_call: TRBJ2-1
clone_size: -
d_call: TRBD1

cdr3_nt: TGTGCCAGCAGCTTCCAGGGCCGGAACACTGAAGCTTTCTTT
cdr3_aa: CASSFQGRNTEAFF
v_call: TRBV7-9
j_call: TRBJ1-1
clone_size: -
d_call: -

cdr3_nt: TGTGCCAGCAGTGAGGACAGGCCTTTTTACAATGAGCAGTTCTTC
cdr3_aa: CASSEDRPFYNEQFF
v_call: TRBV25-1
j_call: TRBJ2-1
clone_size: -
d_call: TRBD1

cdr3_nt: TGTGCCAGCAGTCTTATCGGCTTGACAGCTCAAGAGACCCAGTACTTC
cdr3_aa: CASSLIGLTAQETQYF
v_call: TRBV28
j_call: TRBJ2-5
clone_size: -
d_call: -

cdr3_nt: TGTGCCAGCAGTCAAGCGGGAGGGCGGCACGAGCAGTACTTC
cdr3_aa: CASSQAGGRHEQYF
v_call: TRBV6-6
j_call: TRBJ2-7
clone_size: -
d_call: TRBD2

cdr3_nt: TGTGCCAGCAGTGGGCAGACAGGGGCCACCGGGGAGCTGTTTTTT
cdr3_aa: CASSGQTGATGELFF
v_call: TRBV27
j_call: TRBJ2-2
clone_size: -
d_call: TRBD1

cdr3_nt: TGTGCCAGCAGAGGACAGGGCAACACTGAAGCTTTCTTT
cdr3_aa: CASRGQGNTEAFF
v_call: TRBV2
j_call: TRBJ1-1
clone_size: -
d_call: TRBD1

cdr3_nt: TGTGCCAGCACGGTTTTCGTCCCCGGGGAGCTGTTTTTT
cdr3_aa: CASTVFVPGELFF
v_call: TRBV11-2
j_call: TRBJ2-2
clone_size: -
d_call: -

cdr3_nt: TGTGCTAGTAGCGCGGATACCCTAGGCGGGGCGCATCCTGAAGCTTTCTTT
cdr3_aa: CASSADTLGGAHPEAFF
v_call: TRBV19
j_call: TRBJ1-1
clone_size: -
d_call: -

cdr3_nt: TGTGCCAGTAGTATGGGACAGGGCTACGAGCAGTACTTC
cdr3_aa: CASSMGQGYEQYF
v_call: TRBV19
j_call: TRBJ2-7
clone_size: -
d_call: TRBD1

cdr3_nt: TGTGCCAGCAGCCTCGACAGGGGGGATGATGGCTACACCTTC
cdr3_aa: CASSLDRGDDGYTF
v_call: TRBV28
j_call: TRBJ1-2
clone_size: -
d_call: TRBD1

cdr3_nt: TGCGCCAGCAGCTGGTTGGCGGGGGGGGAGACCCAGTACTTC
cdr3_aa: CASSWLAGGETQYF
v_call: TRBV5-1
j_call: TRBJ2-5
clone_size: -
d_call: TRBD2

cdr3_nt: TGTGCCAGCAGAGTGCAGTTAGCTACAGTCAAAGATACGCAGTATTTT
cdr3_aa: CASRVQLATVKDTQYF
v_call: TRBV21-1
j_call: TRBJ2-3
clone_size: -
d_call: -

cdr3_nt: TGTGCCAGCAGCTTGGGGGACAGCCTGAATCAGCCCCAGCATTTT
cdr3_aa: CASSLGDSLNQPQHF
v_call: TRBV7-8
j_call: TRBJ1-5
clone_size: few
d_call: TRBD1

cdr3_nt: TGTGCCAGCAGTTACACCGGGGGCGGAGGCGAGCAGTACTTC
cdr3_aa: CASSYTGGGGEQYF
v_call: TRBV6-5
j_call: TRBJ2-7
clone_size: few
d_call: -